These 28 T cell receptor beta chains share one sample of origin, sequenced in a study of T cells after posttransplantation cyclophosphamide. This table comes from immunoSEQ multiplex PCR, and its TCRdb copy is limited to in-frame clones, with some not included. This repertoire lists around 35,000 clones without singletons; under 7% sits in the top ten. Sequencing input: PBMCs. These receptors were collected from a woman in her 50s in good health and a related stem cell transplant donor.

The chain carries TRBV29-1 and TRBJ2-2, with D hard to call. V lost 3 bases and J 7 bases, leaving 12 bases between the germline ends. This CDR3 is 13 amino acids long. Germline lookup yields CDR1 SQVTM and CDR2 ANQGSEA. CDR3 DNA sequence: TGCAGCGTTGAGCCATCGAGAGGCGGGGAGCTGTTTTTT. Encoded protein: CSVEPSRGGELFF.

V and J are TRBV12-3 or TRBV12-4 and TRBJ2-3, with D hard to call. The germline V and J ends were trimmed by 7 bases and 3 bases, with 11 bases remaining between them. The CDR3 has 13 residues. CDR3 DNA sequence: TGTGCCAGCATCTTGATAGGGACAGATACGCAGTATTTT. Protein: CASILIGTDTQYF.

At least ten counts were recorded for this clone. The chain joins TRBV10-3 to TRBJ1-2; D perhaps matches TRBD1 (6 bases). Germline CDR1 is ENHRY and CDR2 is SYGVKD. The germline V and J ends were trimmed by 4 bases and 2 bases, with 11 bases remaining between them. This CDR3 spans 14 amino acids. As DNA, the CDR3 is TGTGCCATCAGTGCCCGGGACACAAACTATGGCTACACCTTC. Translating gives CAISARDTNYGYTF.

This clone was picked up many times. This chain uses TRBV7-8 with TRBJ1-4, with D unresolved. This CDR3 contains 16 residues. The V gene's germline CDR1 is SGHVS and CDR2 FQNEAQ. V shed 5 bases and J shed 0 bases, with 13 bases lying between them. The DNA of the CDR3 is TGTGCCAGCAGCGAGCGGACCTCCGCAACTAATGAAAAACTGTTTTTT. This codes for CASSERTSATNEKLFF.

This clone was counted ten times or more. The chain carries TRBV29-1 and TRBJ2-1, with TRBD2 matching 11 bases. The CDR3 is 14 residues long. V dropped 4 bases and J dropped 7; count of bases not matched to a gene: 6. CDR1 and CDR2 from the germline V gene are SQVTM and ANQGSEA. CDR3 in DNA: TGCAGCGTTGTAACTAGCGGGAGAGGAAATGAGCAGTTCTTC. Protein: CSVVTSGRGNEQFF.

This clone was detected ten times or more. The chain combines TRBV18 with TRBJ2-1; 8 bases map to TRBD1. This CDR3 spans 13 amino acids. With V trimmed by 3 bases and J by 6 bases, 1 base remained unmatched. CDR1 is KGHSH and CDR2 is LQKENI in the germline V gene. CDR3 protein: CASSPGQGNEQFF. In nucleotides, the CDR3 is TGTGCCAGCTCACCCGGACAGGGCAATGAGCAGTTCTTC.

At least ten counts were recorded for this clone. The gene calls are TRBV27 and TRBJ2-7; D perhaps matches TRBD1 (5 bases). Germline CDR1 reads MNHEY; CDR2 reads SMNVEV (reference sequence). V was trimmed by 2 bases and J by 3 bases, leaving 11 bases between them. The CDR3 loop spans 14 amino acids. Here the CDR3 reads CASSLQGPLYEQYF. The CDR3 DNA follows: TGTGCCAGCAGTTTACAGGGTCCTCTCTACGAGCAGTACTTC.

This clone was seen more than once but under ten times. The V call is TRBV7-8, the J call TRBJ1-5, with D hard to call. The germline gives CDR1 SGHVS, CDR2 FQNEAQ. The CDR3 contains 14 residues. V was clipped by 3 bases and J by 4 bases, with 10 bases between them. CDR3 sequence (DNA): TGTGCCAGCAGCTTGATTCGAGGGAATCAGCCCCAGCATTTT. Its translation: CASSLIRGNQPQHF.

This clone was detected only a few times. The J gene is TRBJ1-1, the V gene TRBV15; tentative D call: TRBD1 (5 bases). The CDR3 is 12 residues long. Trimming removed 1 base from V and 7 bases from J, with 7 bases in between. Germline V gives CDR1 LNHNV, CDR2 YYDKDF (reference sequence). CDR3 sequence: CATSRVGLEAFF. CDR3 nucleotide sequence: TGTGCCACCAGCAGAGTGGGACTTGAAGCTTTCTTT.

This clone appeared many times. The CDR3 sequence: CASSGYRGYSNNEQFF. In DNA form, the CDR3 reads TGTGCCAGCAGTGGCTACAGGGGGTACTCTAACAATGAGCAGTTCTTC. The chain links TRBV6-1 to TRBJ2-1; 8 bases are a match to TRBD1. V was pared by 4 bases and J by 5 bases, with 10 bases of the junction left unmatched. The CDR3 runs to 16 residues. Germline lookup yields CDR1 MNHNS and CDR2 SASEGT.

In its sample, this clone was seen many times. The genes are TRBV10-1 and TRBJ2-7; no reliable D call. This CDR3 has 11 residues. V was shortened by 8 bases and J by 2 bases, with 7 bases between the two germline ends. Germline V gene data show CDR1 as WNHNN and CDR2 as SYGVQD (reference sequence). The CDR3: CASCPPYEQYF. Here the CDR3 DNA reads TGCGCCAGCTGTCCTCCCTACGAGCAGTACTTC.

A few counts support this clone. J is TRBJ2-2 and V is TRBV7-9; maybe TRBD2 (6 bases). This CDR3 contains 14 residues. Germline CDR1 SEHNR, CDR2 FQNEAQ (reference sequence). Trimming shortened V by 5 bases and J by 7 bases, and 14 bases separated the two germline ends. The CDR3 DNA is TGTGCCAGCAGCGTGGGACTCCAAGTCGGGGAGCTGTTTTTT. It codes for CASSVGLQVGELFF. The whole variable domain, filled in from reference TRBV7-9 and TRBJ2-2, reads DTGVSQNPRHKITKRGQNVTFRCDPISEHNRLYWYRQTLGQGPEFLTYFQNEAQLEKSRLLSDRFSAERPKGSFSTLEIQRTEQGDSAMYLCASSVGLQVGELFFGEGSRLTVL.

This clone was detected many times. The chain combines TRBV27 with TRBJ1-1; a weak D match, TRBD1 (5 bases). The CDR3 consists of 14 residues. CDR1 is MNHEY and CDR2 is SMNVEV in the germline V gene (reference sequence). Trimming took 6 bases from V and 0 from J, leaving 11 bases between them. CDR3 amino acids: CASRDSFMNTEAFF. The DNA of the CDR3 is TGTGCCAGCAGAGACAGTTTTATGAACACTGAAGCTTTCTTT.

This clone came up a few times. This chain uses TRBV11-2 with TRBJ2-7; 12 bases match TRBD2. The length of the CDR3 is 16 residues. V shed 0 bases, J shed 4 bases, and the junction held 4 bases outside the gene matches. Germline-derived CDR1 and CDR2 are SGHAT and FQNNGV. The CDR3 reads CASSLEASGRGYEQYF. As DNA, the CDR3 is TGTGCCAGCAGCTTAGAAGCTAGCGGGAGGGGATACGAGCAGTACTTC.

Ten or more counts support this clone. The CDR3 nucleotides read TGTGCCAGCAGCCAAGGTTCGAGTACGGACACCATATATTTT. It is translated as CASSQGSSTDTIYF. This chain joins TRBV14 and TRBJ1-3; no firm D call. The CDR3 loop spans 14 amino acids. Trimming shortened V by 1 base and J by 8 bases, and 12 bases separated the two germline ends. CDR1 and CDR2 from the germline V gene are SGHDN and FVKESK.

There are many counts of this clone. This chain joins TRBV7-2 and TRBJ1-4; D is ambiguous. V was shortened by 4 bases and J by 3 bases, with 9 bases between the two germline ends. This CDR3 region has 14 residues. Germline CDR1 and CDR2: SGHTA and FQGNSA. CDR3 sequence (DNA): TGTGCCAGCAGCTCGGGGTTGGCTAATGAAAAACTGTTTTTT. It specifies CASSSGLANEKLFF.

This clone was detected many times. The V call is TRBV5-1, the J call TRBJ1-1; 8 bases are shared with TRBD1. The CDR3 has 15 residues. J was trimmed by 4 bases and V by 0 bases; bases with no gene match: 5. Germline-derived CDR1 and CDR2 are SGHRS and YFSETQ. CDR3 loop: CASSLGGQVGTEAFF. DNA of the CDR3: TGCGCCAGCAGCTTGGGGGGACAGGTGGGCACTGAAGCTTTCTTT.

This clone was found many times. The CDR3 DNA follows: TGTGCCAGCAGTATCGTGAACACCGGGGAGCTGTTTTTT. Translating it yields CASSIVNTGELFF. The rearrangement joins TRBV6-5 to TRBJ2-2, with D unresolved. The CDR3 has 13 residues. V lost 5 bases to trimming and J lost 1 base, with 5 bases between them. Per the germline V gene, CDR1 is MNHEY and CDR2 is SVGAGI.

The table lists this clone with many counts. The rearrangement links TRBV6-5 to TRBJ2-2; D call uncertain. Germline V lookup: CDR1 MNHEY, CDR2 SVGAGI. The CDR3 extends over 14 amino acids. Trimming cost V 1 base and J 4 bases, with 7 bases left between them. CDR3 sequence reads: CASSYYASTGELFF. CDR3 sequence (DNA): TGTGCCAGCAGTTACTACGCCAGCACCGGGGAGCTGTTTTTT.

This clone has ten or more counts. This sequence joins TRBV14 and TRBJ1-1, with unresolved D. The CDR3 spans 13 residues. The V end was cut by 4 bases, the J end by 1 base, with 7 bases between. CDR1 is SGHDN and CDR2 is FVKESK in the germline V gene. In DNA form, the CDR3 reads TGTGCCAGCAGCCCACGACAGAACACTGAAGCTTTCTTT. This sequence encodes CASSPRQNTEAFF.

The chain has TRBV30 and TRBJ2-5; weak D call: TRBD2 (5 bases). CDR1 is GTSNPN and CDR2 is SVGIG in the germline V gene (reference sequence). The CDR3 has 13 amino acids. The V end lost 7 bases, the J end lost 9 bases, and 21 bases lay between the germline ends. CDR3 in amino acids: CAFGLHAGEPQYF. The CDR3, as DNA: TGTGCCTTCGGACTCCATGCCGGGGAGCCCCAGTACTTC. Full variable domain (outside the CDR3, taken from reference TRBV30 and TRBJ2-5): SQTIHQWPATLVQPVGSPLSLECTVEGTSNPNLYWYRQAAGRGLQLLFYSVGIGQISSEVPQNLSASRPQDRQFILSSKKLLLSDSGFYLCAFGLHAGEPQYFGPGTRLLVL.

Many counts were recorded for this clone. This chain uses TRBV11-1 with TRBJ2-2; 8 bases match TRBD2. The CDR3 sequence is 17 residues long. Per the germline V gene, CDR1 is SGHAT and CDR2 is FQDESV (reference sequence). The V segment lost 4 bases and the J segment 4 bases; nucleotides outside the gene matches: 11. CDR3 residues: CASSSPGTRDFTGELFF. The DNA of the CDR3 is TGTGCCAGCAGCTCCCCTGGGACTAGAGATTTCACCGGGGAGCTGTTTTTT.

Ten or more counts support this clone. V gene TRBV25-1 combines with J gene TRBJ1-1; 7 bases align to TRBD1. V lost 6 bases to trimming and J lost 4 bases; unmatched junction nucleotides: 8. The CDR3 loop spans 14 amino acids. Germline V gene sequence: CDR1 MGHDK, CDR2 SYGVNS. Here the CDR3 DNA reads TGTGCCAGCAGAAGACAGGGTGGAACCACTGAAGCTTTCTTT. Amino acid sequence: CASRRQGGTTEAFF.

This clone came up many times. V and J are TRBV7-2 and TRBJ2-3, with 8 bases fitting TRBD2. Germline V gene data show CDR1 as SGHTA and CDR2 as FQGNSA. After removal of 2 bases from V and 5 bases from J, the junction contained 9 bases not matched to a gene. The CDR3 consists of 16 residues. The chain's CDR3 is CASSLWLVREEDTQYF. Here the CDR3 DNA reads TGTGCCAGCAGCTTATGGCTTGTGCGGGAGGAAGATACGCAGTATTTT.

Ten or more counts support this clone. The chain is built from TRBV10-3 and TRBJ2-1, with D perhaps TRBD2 (6 bases). Germline CDR1 is ENHRY and CDR2 is SYGVKD. The CDR3 covers 14 residues. Trimming cost V 11 bases and J 5 bases, with 19 bases left between them. This chain's CDR3 is CAPNRRGGDNEQFF. As DNA, the CDR3 is TGTGCCCCTAACCGTCGGGGCGGGGACAATGAGCAGTTCTTC.

This clone was counted ten times or more. The genes are TRBV5-8 and TRBJ2-2, with 7 bases aligning to TRBD1. The trim removed 0 bases at V and 4 bases at J, leaving 6 bases unmatched. The CDR3 is 16 residues long. CDR1 is SGHTS, CDR2 YDEGEE, per germline. CDR3 nucleotide sequence: TGTGCCAGCAGCTTGGAACAGGGGCTCCTCACCGGGGAGCTGTTTTTT. It codes for CASSLEQGLLTGELFF.

This clone was counted at least ten times. The V and J genes are TRBV19 and TRBJ1-1; no firm D call. The V end lost 4 bases, the J end lost 1 base, and 7 bases lay between the germline ends. Looked up from germline, CDR1 is LNHDA and CDR2 is SQIVND (reference sequence). This CDR3 has 13 residues. The CDR3 bases are TGTGCCAGTAGTACCCAGAGGAACACTGAAGCTTTCTTT. Translating gives CASSTQRNTEAFF.

In this sample, this clone turned up many times. The chain employs TRBV7-9 and TRBJ2-1; 12 positions agree with TRBD2. J gave up 2 bases and V 1 base, and 0 bases lay outside the gene matches. CDR1 is SEHNR and CDR2 is FQNEAQ in the germline V gene (reference sequence). This CDR3 is built from 16 residues. As DNA, the CDR3 is TGTGCCAGCAGCTTAGGGACTAGCGGGGCCTACAATGAGCAGTTCTTC. Its translation is CASSLGTSGAYNEQFF.